This T cell receptor (beta chain) was identified during a study of blood T cells in healthy people across ages. This clonotype was counted only a few times. Each donor was a healthy Caucasian individual from Russia, aged about 6 to 95. V was pared by 3 bases and J by 4 bases, with 14 bases of the junction left unmatched. CDR1 is MDHEN and CDR2 is SYDVKM in the germline V gene. The CDR3 extends over 19 amino acids. The second PCR ran roughly 6 to 11 cycles with a sample-barcoded 5' primer and J-beta primers. TCRdb reprocessed the 5' RACE reads with MiXCR, giving one entry per CDR3 protein. Of some 710,000 distinct CDR3 sequences in the sample, 46% are singletons; the top ten hold roughly 18%.

Sequences were obtained from blood. The chain links TRBV28 to TRBJ2-1, with 11 bases lining up with TRBD2. The receptor comes from a man at least 80 years old in good health. CDR3 DNA: TGTGCCAGCAGTTTTTCACCTTGGAGGGGGACTAGCGGATACAATGAGCAGTTCTTC. It codes for CASSFSPWRGTSGYNEQFF.